This T cell receptor beta chain is drawn from a study of cytomegalovirus exposure and HLA in healthy donors. A multiplex PCR was run with 60 Vbeta primers and 13 Jbeta primers. The table came from immunoSEQ multiplex PCR; TCRdb's copy has only in-frame clones and leaves some out. Here the sample spans 100,000 or so clones, 12% to 15% being singletons. The CDR3 has 15 amino acids. CDR1 and CDR2 from the germline V gene are SGHRS and YFSETQ. Germline trimming cut 4 bases from V and 1 base from J; bases unmatched to any gene: 4. The study's findings and limits: Being productive about 87% or about 30% of the time was typical of most TCR beta V segments in an earlier analysis. In a later analysis, approximately 15,000 TCR beta sequences were associated with HLA alleles at 0.05 false discovery rate.

This clone was seen only a few times. Its antigen is not identified. The sequence was obtained from a female donor in good health and CMV-seronegative. The rearrangement joins TRBV5-1 to TRBJ1-3, with 8 bases matching TRBD1. The sequenced material came from PBMCs. Written as DNA, the CDR3 is TGCGCCAGCAGCCCAACAGGGGGGTCTGGAAACACCATATATTTT. It specifies CASSPTGGSGNTIYF.